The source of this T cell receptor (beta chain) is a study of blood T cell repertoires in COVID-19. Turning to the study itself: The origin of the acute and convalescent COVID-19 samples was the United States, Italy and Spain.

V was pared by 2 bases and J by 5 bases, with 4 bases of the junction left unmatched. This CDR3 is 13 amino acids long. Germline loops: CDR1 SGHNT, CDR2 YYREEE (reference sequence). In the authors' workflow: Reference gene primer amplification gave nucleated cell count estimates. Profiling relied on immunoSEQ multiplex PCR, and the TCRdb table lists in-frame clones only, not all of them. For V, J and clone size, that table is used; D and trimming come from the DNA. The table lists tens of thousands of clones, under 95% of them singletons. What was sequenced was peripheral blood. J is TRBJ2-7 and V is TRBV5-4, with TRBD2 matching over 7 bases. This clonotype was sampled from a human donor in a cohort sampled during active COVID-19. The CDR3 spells CASSLAGQDEQYF. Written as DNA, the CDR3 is TGTGCCAGCAGCTTAGCGGGGCAAGACGAGCAGTACTTC.